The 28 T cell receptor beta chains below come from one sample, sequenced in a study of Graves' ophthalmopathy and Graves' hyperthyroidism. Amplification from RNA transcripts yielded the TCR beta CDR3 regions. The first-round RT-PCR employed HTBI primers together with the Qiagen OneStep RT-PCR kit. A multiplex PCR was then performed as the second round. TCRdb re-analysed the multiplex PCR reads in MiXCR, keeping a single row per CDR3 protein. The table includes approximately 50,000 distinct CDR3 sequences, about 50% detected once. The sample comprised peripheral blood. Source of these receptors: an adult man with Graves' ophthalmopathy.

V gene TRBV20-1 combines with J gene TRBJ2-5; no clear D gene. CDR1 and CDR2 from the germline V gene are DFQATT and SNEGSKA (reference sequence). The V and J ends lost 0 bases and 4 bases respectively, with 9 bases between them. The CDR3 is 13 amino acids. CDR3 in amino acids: CSARDPARETQYF. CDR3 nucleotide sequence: TGCAGTGCTAGAGACCCCGCGAGAGAGACCCAGTACTTC.

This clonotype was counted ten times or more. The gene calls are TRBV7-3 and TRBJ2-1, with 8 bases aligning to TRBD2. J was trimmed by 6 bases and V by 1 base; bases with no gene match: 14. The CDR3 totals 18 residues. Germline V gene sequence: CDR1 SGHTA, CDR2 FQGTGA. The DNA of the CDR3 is TGTGCCAGCAGCTTAAGGGGCGGGGGGACCCCTCAGGGCAATGAGCAGTTCTTC. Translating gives CASSLRGGGTPQGNEQFF.

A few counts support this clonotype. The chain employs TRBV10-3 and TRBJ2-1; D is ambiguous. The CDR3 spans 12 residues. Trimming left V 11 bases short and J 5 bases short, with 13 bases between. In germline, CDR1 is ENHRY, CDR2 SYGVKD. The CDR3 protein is CACAPRDNEQFF. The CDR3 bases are TGTGCCTGCGCCCCCCGGGACAATGAGCAGTTCTTC.

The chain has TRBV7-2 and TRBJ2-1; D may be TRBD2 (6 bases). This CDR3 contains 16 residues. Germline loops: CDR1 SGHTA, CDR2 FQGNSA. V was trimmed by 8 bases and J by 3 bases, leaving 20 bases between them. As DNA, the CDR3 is TGTGCCAGCGGCCTCTTCCGGGACTTCATCTACAATGAGCAGTTCTTC. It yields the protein CASGLFRDFIYNEQFF.

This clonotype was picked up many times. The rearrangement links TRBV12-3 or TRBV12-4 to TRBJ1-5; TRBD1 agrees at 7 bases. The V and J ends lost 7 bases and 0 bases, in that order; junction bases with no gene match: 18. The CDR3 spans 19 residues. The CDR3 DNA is TGTGCCAGCACCGGAACCGGGACAGAAAGTTTTTATAGCAATCAGCCCCAGCATTTT. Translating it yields CASTGTGTESFYSNQPQHF.

CDR3 in DNA: TGTGCCAGCAGCTTCCGACTAGCGGGAGGGTACGAGCAGTACTTC. Protein sequence: CASSFRLAGGYEQYF. The chain is built from TRBV7-8 and TRBJ2-7; the match to TRBD2 covers 14 bases. The length of the CDR3 is 15 residues. Trimming took 3 bases from V and 4 from J; bases not matched to a gene: 2. Looked up from germline, CDR1 is SGHVS and CDR2 is FQNEAQ.

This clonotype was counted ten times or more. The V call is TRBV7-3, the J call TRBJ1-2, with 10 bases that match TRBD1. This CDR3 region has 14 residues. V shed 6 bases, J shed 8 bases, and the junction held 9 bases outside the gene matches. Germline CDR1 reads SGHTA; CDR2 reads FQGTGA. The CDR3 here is CASSPDRGAGGYTF. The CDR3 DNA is TGTGCCAGCAGTCCGGACAGGGGGGCGGGAGGCTACACCTTC.

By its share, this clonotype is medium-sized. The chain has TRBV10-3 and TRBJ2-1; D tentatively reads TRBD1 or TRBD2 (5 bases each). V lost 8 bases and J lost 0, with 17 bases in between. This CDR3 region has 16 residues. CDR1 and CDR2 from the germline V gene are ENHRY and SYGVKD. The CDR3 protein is CAIGGSHLSSYNEQFF. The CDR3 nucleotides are TGTGCCATCGGGGGTAGCCACTTGAGCTCCTACAATGAGCAGTTCTTC.

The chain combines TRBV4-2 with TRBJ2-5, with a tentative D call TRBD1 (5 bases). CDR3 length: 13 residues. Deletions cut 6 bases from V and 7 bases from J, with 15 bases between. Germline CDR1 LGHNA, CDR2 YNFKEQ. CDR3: CASSRQQTGTQYF. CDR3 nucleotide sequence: TGTGCCAGCAGTCGGCAACAAACAGGGACCCAGTACTTC.

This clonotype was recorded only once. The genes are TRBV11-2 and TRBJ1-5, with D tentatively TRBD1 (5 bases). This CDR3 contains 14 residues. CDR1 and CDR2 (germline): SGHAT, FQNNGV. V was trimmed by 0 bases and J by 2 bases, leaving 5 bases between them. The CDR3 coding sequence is TGTGCCAGCAGCTTAGAAGGGGGCAATCAGCCCCAGCATTTT. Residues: CASSLEGGNQPQHF.

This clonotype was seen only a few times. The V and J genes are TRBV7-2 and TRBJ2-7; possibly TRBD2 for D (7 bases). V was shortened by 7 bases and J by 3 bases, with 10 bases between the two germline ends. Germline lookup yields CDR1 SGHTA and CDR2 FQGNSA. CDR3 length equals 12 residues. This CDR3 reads CASKGGGYEQYF. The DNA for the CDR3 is TGTGCCAGCAAGGGGGGGGGCTACGAGCAGTACTTC.

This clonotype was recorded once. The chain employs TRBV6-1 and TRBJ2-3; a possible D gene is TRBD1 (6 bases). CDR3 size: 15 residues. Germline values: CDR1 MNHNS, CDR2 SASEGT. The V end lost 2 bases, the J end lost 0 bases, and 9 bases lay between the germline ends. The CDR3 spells CASSEQTGSTDTQYF. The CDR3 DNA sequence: TGTGCCAGCAGTGAACAGACAGGAAGCACAGATACGCAGTATTTT.

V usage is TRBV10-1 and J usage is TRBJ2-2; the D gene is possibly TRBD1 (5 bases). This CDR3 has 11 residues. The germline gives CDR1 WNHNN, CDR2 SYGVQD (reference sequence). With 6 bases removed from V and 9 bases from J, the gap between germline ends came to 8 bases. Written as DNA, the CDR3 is TGCGCCAGCAGCCCGGACAGGGAGCTGTTTTTT. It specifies CASSPDRELFF.

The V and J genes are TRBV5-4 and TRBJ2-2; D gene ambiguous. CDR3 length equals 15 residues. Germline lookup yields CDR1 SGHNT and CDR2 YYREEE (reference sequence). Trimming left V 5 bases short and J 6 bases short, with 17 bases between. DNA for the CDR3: TGTGCCAGCAGTGTGGCCTCTATTATCGCCGGGGAGCTGTTTTTT. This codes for CASSVASIIAGELFF.

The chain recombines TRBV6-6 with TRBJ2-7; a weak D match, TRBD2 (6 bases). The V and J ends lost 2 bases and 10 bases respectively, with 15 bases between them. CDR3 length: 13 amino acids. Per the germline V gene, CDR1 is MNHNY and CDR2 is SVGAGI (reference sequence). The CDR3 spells CASSYGGSGAQYF. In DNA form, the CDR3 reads TGTGCCAGCAGTTACGGGGGGAGTGGGGCCCAGTACTTC.

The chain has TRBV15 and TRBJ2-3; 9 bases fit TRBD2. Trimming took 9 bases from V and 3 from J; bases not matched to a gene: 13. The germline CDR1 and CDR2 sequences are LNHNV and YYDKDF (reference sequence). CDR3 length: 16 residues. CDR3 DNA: TGTGCCACTAAGACAGGATTTACTAGCGGGACAGATACGCAGTATTTT. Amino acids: CATKTGFTSGTDTQYF.

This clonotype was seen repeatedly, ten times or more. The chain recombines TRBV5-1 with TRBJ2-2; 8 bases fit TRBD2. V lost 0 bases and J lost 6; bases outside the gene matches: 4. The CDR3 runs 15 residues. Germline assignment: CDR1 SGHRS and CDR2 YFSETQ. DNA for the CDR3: TGCGCCAGCAGCTTGGTTAGCGGGGCCGCCGGGGAGCTGTTTTTT. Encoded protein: CASSLVSGAAGELFF.

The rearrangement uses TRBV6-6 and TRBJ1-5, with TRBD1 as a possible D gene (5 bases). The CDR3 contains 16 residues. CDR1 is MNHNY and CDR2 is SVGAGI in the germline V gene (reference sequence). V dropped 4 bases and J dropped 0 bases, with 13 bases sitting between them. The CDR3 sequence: CASSLQGELSNQPQHF. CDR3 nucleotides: TGTGCCAGCAGTTTGCAGGGAGAGCTTAGCAATCAGCCCCAGCATTTT.

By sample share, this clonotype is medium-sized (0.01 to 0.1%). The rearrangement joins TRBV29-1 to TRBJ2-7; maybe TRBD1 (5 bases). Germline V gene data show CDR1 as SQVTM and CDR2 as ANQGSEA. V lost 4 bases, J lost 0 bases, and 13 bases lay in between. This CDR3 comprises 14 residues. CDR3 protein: CSVGGLGRSYEQYF. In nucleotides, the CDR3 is TGCAGCGTTGGAGGTTTGGGGCGCTCCTACGAGCAGTACTTC.

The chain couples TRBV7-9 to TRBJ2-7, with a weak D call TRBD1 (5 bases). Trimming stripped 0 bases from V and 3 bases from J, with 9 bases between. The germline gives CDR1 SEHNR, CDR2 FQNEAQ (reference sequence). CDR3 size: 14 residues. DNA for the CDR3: TGTGCCAGCAGCTTAGCCCTCAGGGACTACGAGCAGTACTTC. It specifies CASSLALRDYEQYF.

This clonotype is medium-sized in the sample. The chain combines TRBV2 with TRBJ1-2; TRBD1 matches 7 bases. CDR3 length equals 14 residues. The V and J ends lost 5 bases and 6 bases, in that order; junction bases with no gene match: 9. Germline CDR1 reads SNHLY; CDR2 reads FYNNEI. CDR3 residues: CASSRGIQGNGYTF. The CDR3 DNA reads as TGTGCCAGCAGTCGCGGGATACAGGGGAATGGCTACACCTTC. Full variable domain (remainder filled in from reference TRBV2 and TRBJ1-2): EPEVTQTPSHQVTQMGQEVILRCVPISNHLYFYWYRQILGQKVEFLVSFYNNEISEKSEIFDDQFSVERPDGSNFTLKIRSTKLEDSAMYFCASSRGIQGNGYTFGSGTRLTVV.

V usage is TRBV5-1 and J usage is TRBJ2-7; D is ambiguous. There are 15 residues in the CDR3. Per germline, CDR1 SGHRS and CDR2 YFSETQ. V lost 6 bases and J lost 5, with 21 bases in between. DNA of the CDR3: TGCGCCAGCAAAGTCCAGCAGGCAGGCCCCGACGAGCAGTACTTC. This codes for CASKVQQAGPDEQYF.

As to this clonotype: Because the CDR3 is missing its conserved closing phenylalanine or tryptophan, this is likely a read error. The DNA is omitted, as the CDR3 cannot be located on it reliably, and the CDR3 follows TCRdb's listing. CDR3 loop: CASSLKAI. The rearrangement joins TRBV9 to TRBJ2-7. The CDR3 region is 8 residues in length, termini included. Germline assignment: CDR1 SGDLS and CDR2 YYNGEE.

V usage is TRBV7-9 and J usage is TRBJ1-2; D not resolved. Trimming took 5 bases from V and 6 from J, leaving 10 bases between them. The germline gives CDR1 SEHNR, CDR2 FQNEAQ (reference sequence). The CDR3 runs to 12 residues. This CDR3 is CASSQVQNGYTF. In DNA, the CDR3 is TGTGCCAGCAGCCAGGTACAAAATGGCTACACCTTC.

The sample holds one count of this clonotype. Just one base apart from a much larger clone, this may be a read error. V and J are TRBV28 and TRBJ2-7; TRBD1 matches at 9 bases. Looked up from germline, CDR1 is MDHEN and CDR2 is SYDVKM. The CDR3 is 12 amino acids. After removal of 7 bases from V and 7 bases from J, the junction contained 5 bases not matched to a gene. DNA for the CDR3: TGTGCCAGCATCGGACAGGGGTTTGAGCAGTACTTC. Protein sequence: CASIGQGFEQYF. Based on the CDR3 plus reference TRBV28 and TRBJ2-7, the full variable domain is DVKVTQSSRYLVKRTGEKVFLECVQDMDHENMFWYRQDPGLGLRLIYFSYDVKMKEKGDIPEGYSVSREKKERFSLILESASTNQTSMYLCASIGQGFEQYFGPGTRLTVT.

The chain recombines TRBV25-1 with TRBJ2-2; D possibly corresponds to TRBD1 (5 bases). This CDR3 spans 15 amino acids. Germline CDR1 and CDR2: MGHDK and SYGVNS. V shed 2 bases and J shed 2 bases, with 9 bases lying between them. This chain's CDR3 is CASSEMQGNTGELFF. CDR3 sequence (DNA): TGTGCCAGCAGTGAAATGCAGGGAAACACCGGGGAGCTGTTTTTT.

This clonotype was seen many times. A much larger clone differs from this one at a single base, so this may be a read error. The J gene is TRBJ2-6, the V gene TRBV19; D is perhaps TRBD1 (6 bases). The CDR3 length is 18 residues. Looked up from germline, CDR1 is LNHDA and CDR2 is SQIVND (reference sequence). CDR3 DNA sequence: TGTGCCAGTAGTCCGACAGGAGCGACCTGGGCTGGGGCCAACGTCCTGGCTTTC. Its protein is CASSPTGATWAGANVLAF. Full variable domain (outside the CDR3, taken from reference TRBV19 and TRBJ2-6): DGGITQSPKYLFRKEGQNVTLSCEQNLNHDAMYWYRQDPGQGLRLIYYSQIVNDFQKGDIAEGYSVSREKKESFPLTVTSAQKNPTAFYLCASSPTGATWAGANVLAFGAGSRLTVL.

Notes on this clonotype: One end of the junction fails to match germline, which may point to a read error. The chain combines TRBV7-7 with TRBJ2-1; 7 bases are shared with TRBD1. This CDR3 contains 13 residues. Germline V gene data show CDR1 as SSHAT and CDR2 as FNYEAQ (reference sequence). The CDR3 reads CASSRGQNNEQFF. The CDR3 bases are TGTGCTAGCAGCCGGGGACAGAACAATGAGCAGTTCTTC.